A single sample gave rise to the 29 T cell receptor beta chains below, sequenced in a study of T cell responses to AZD1222 COVID-19 vaccine. This table comes from immunoSEQ multiplex PCR, and its TCRdb copy is limited to in-frame clones, with some not included. The sample shows around 130,000 clones, 86% of them seen only once. This sample comprised peripheral blood, obtained on day 0 of AZD1222 vaccination. The origin of the receptors is an adult in good health.

Worth noting for this clone: Other DNA sequences in the sample encode the same CDR3. The rearrangement joins TRBV29-1 to TRBJ2-3, with 7 bases identical to TRBD2. Germline CDR1 SQVTM, CDR2 ANQGSEA. The CDR3 is 17 residues long. Germline trimming cut 5 bases from V and 2 bases from J; bases unmatched to any gene: 16. This CDR3 is CSVHGLAGELYTDTQYF. The CDR3 DNA follows: TGCAGCGTTCACGGACTGGCGGGGGAGCTGTACACAGATACGCAGTATTTT.

The rearrangement links TRBV7-9 to TRBJ1-2; 9 nucleotides agree with TRBD1. The germline CDR1 and CDR2 sequences are SEHNR and FQNEAQ (reference sequence). Trimming removed 5 bases from V and 2 bases from J; junction bases left unmatched: 6. The CDR3 loop spans 15 amino acids. CDR3 DNA sequence: TGTGCCAGCAGCCCCAGGACAGGGGTAAACTATGGCTACACCTTC. It codes for CASSPRTGVNYGYTF.

The V call is TRBV27, the J call TRBJ2-3, with D perhaps given as TRBD1 or TRBD2 (6 bases each). This CDR3 is 15 amino acids long. CDR1 and CDR2 (germline): MNHEY, SMNVEV (reference sequence). With 4 bases removed from V and 4 bases from J, the gap between germline ends came to 15 bases. CDR3 region: CASSWGASRADTQYF. For the CDR3, the DNA is TGTGCCAGCAGTTGGGGGGCCTCAAGGGCAGATACGCAGTATTTT.

J is TRBJ1-2 and V is TRBV10-3, with TRBD1 matching over 7 bases. CDR3 size: 15 residues. V dropped 7 bases and J dropped 2; count of bases not matched to a gene: 10. The germline V gene encodes CDR1 ENHRY and CDR2 SYGVKD. The CDR3 DNA follows: TGTGCCATCACCAAGAGGACAGGAGTCAACTATGGCTACACCTTC. This encodes CAITKRTGVNYGYTF.

This clone was recorded a few times. The genes are TRBV5-1 and TRBJ2-7; D uncertain. Germline V gene sequence: CDR1 SGHRS, CDR2 YFSETQ. The CDR3 length is 16 residues. V lost 3 bases, J lost 0 bases, and 16 bases lay in between. CDR3 region: CASSSVLDASSYEQYF. CDR3 bases: TGCGCCAGCAGCTCAGTGCTGGACGCCAGCTCCTACGAGCAGTACTTC.

The rearrangement joins TRBV7-6 to TRBJ2-2, with D perhaps TRBD1 (6 bases). Germline CDR1 reads SGHVS; CDR2 reads FNYEAQ. The V and J ends lost 5 bases and 2 bases respectively, with 15 bases between them. The CDR3 spans 16 residues. CDR3 loop: CASSRQWTENTGELFF. Here the CDR3 DNA reads TGTGCCAGCAGCCGACAATGGACAGAAAACACCGGGGAGCTGTTTTTT.

The chain joins TRBV28 to TRBJ1-1; 7 nucleotides line up with TRBD1. J lost 3 bases, V lost 6 bases, and 10 bases had no gene match. The length of the CDR3 is 15 residues. Germline-derived CDR1 and CDR2 are MDHEN and SYDVKM. CDR3 protein: CASSQTPQGYTEAFF. CDR3 nucleotide sequence: TGTGCCAGCAGCCAAACTCCACAGGGGTACACTGAAGCTTTCTTT.

V gene TRBV10-1 combines with J gene TRBJ2-4; D is possibly TRBD2 (5 bases). CDR3 size: 14 residues. V gave up 3 bases and J gave up 3 bases, with 9 bases separating them. Germline values: CDR1 WNHNN, CDR2 SYGVQD (reference sequence). The CDR3 DNA reads as TGCGCCAGCAGTGATGTAGAGGGCAAAAACATTCAGTACTTC. It translates to CASSDVEGKNIQYF.

V gene TRBV7-9 combines with J gene TRBJ2-1; D tentatively reads TRBD1 or TRBD2 (5 bases each). V lost 7 bases and J 3 bases, leaving 16 bases between the germline ends. CDR1 SEHNR and CDR2 FQNEAQ come from the germline V gene (reference sequence). The CDR3 covers 15 residues. The CDR3, as DNA: TGTGCCAGCATCGACAGCGGTTTCGGCTACAATGAGCAGTTCTTC. Its translation: CASIDSGFGYNEQFF.

The chain has TRBV7-2 and TRBJ1-5; perhaps TRBD1 as D (5 bases). The CDR3 is 15 residues long. CDR1 is SGHTA, CDR2 FQGNSA, per germline. The V end lost 3 bases, the J end lost 2 bases, and 11 bases lay between the germline ends. The CDR3 sequence is CASSLQAGGNQPQHF. As DNA, the CDR3 is TGTGCCAGCAGCTTGCAGGCGGGGGGCAATCAGCCCCAGCATTTT. Based on the CDR3 plus reference TRBV7-2 and TRBJ1-5, the full variable domain is GAGVSQSPSNKVTEKGKDVELRCDPISGHTALYWYRQSLGQGLEFLIYFQGNSAPDKSGLPSDRFSAERTGGSVSTLTIQRTQQEDSAVYLCASSLQAGGNQPQHFGDGTRLSIL.

The CDR3 reads CASSGGNYGYTF. DNA for the CDR3: TGTGCCAGCAGTGGAGGAAACTATGGCTACACCTTC. This chain connects TRBV12-3 or TRBV12-4 to TRBJ1-2; D call uncertain. The CDR3 length is 12 residues. Trimming removed 5 bases at V and 2 bases at J, with 6 bases between.

This clone appeared once. The V gene is TRBV19, the J gene TRBJ2-7, with D possibly being TRBD1 (6 bases). Germline lookup yields CDR1 LNHDA and CDR2 SQIVND (reference sequence). This CDR3 has 15 amino acids. Trimming pared 8 bases from V and 0 bases from J, leaving 17 bases between. The DNA of the CDR3 is TGTGCCAGTCGGAATCACAGGGCAGACTCCTACGAGCAGTACTTC. It translates to CASRNHRADSYEQYF.

Points on this clone: Compared with germline, one end of the junction differs, possibly owing to a read error. The V call is TRBV12-3 or TRBV12-4, the J call TRBJ1-1; D uncertain. There are 13 residues in the CDR3. The CDR3 here is CTSSSWGNTEAFF. The CDR3 DNA is TGTACCAGCAGTTCTTGGGGGAACACTGAAGCTTTCTTT.

This clone was found once. J is TRBJ1-5 and V is TRBV6-6; 9 bases align to TRBD1. This CDR3 comprises 12 residues. Trimming removed 2 bases from V and 15 bases from J; junction bases left unmatched: 5. CDR1 MNHNY and CDR2 SVGAGI come from the germline V gene (reference sequence). The CDR3 region has the DNA TGTGCCAGCAGTTACGAGGACAGGGGATTGCATTTT. It specifies CASSYEDRGLHF.

This sequence joins TRBV5-1 and TRBJ2-3; no clear D. V was pared by 1 base and J by 1 base, with 7 bases between. Germline CDR1 SGHRS, CDR2 YFSETQ. The CDR3 is made up of 14 amino acids. CDR3 protein: CASSLRLGTDTQYF. DNA for the CDR3: TGCGCCAGCAGCTTGAGACTGGGCACAGATACGCAGTATTTT.

This CDR3 is CASTDEGKGTDTQYF. CDR3 bases: TGTGCCAGCACCGATGAAGGCAAAGGCACAGATACGCAGTATTTT. The V call is TRBV6-6, the J call TRBJ2-3; D is unresolved. The V gene lost 7 bases and the J gene lost 1 base, with 15 bases spanning the gap. CDR1 and CDR2 from the germline V gene are MNHNY and SVGAGI (reference sequence). This CDR3 region has 15 residues.

The rearrangement joins TRBV7-3 to TRBJ2-7; D might be TRBD2 (6 bases). The CDR3 runs 17 residues. V was cut by 1 base and J by 4 bases, with 20 bases left in between. The germline CDR1 and CDR2 sequences are SGHTA and FQGTGA. The CDR3 DNA reads as TGTGCCAGCAGCTTAATCGGTGTCGGGAGCCCCCCTTACGAGCAGTACTTC. Protein product: CASSLIGVGSPPYEQYF.

The chain couples TRBV10-3 to TRBJ2-7; D may be TRBD2 (6 bases). The CDR3 extends over 14 amino acids. In germline, CDR1 is ENHRY, CDR2 SYGVKD. The ends were cut back, 4 bases at V and 4 bases at J, with 14 bases in the middle. The DNA of the CDR3 is TGTGCCATCAGTGCGGCGGGAAGGGAATACGAGCAGTACTTC. Residues: CAISAAGREYEQYF.

This clone was found once. The rearrangement uses TRBV7-6 and TRBJ1-5; D is unresolved. In germline, CDR1 is SGHVS, CDR2 FNYEAQ. With 5 bases removed from V and 4 bases from J, the gap between germline ends came to 9 bases. The CDR3 extends over 13 amino acids. The chain's CDR3 is CASSPRENQPQHF. The DNA for the CDR3 is TGTGCCAGCAGCCCCCGAGAGAATCAGCCCCAGCATTTT.

This chain joins TRBV9 and TRBJ2-5, with D hard to call. Germline loops: CDR1 SGDLS, CDR2 YYNGEE. V lost 4 bases to trimming and J lost 5 bases, with 18 bases between them. The CDR3 sequence is 15 residues long. In nucleotides, the CDR3 is TGTGCCAGCAGCCCACGGCCATTACCCGATGAGACCCAGTACTTC. This translates into CASSPRPLPDETQYF.

V usage is TRBV3-1 (or the pseudogene TRBV3-2) and J usage is TRBJ2-1; possibly TRBD1 for D (5 bases). V was shortened by 5 bases and J by 8 bases, with 13 bases between the two germline ends. The CDR3 runs 13 residues. Germline values: CDR1 LGHDT, CDR2 YNNKEL (reference sequence). CDR3 residues: CASSYFRGDEQFF. The CDR3 nucleotides are TGTGCCAGCAGCTATTTTAGGGGCGATGAGCAGTTCTTC.

The sample holds a few counts of this clone. The gene calls are TRBV3-1 (or the pseudogene TRBV3-2) and TRBJ2-3; TRBD1 is a possible D gene (6 bases). Germline V gene lookup returns CDR1 LGHDT and CDR2 YNNKEL (reference sequence). CDR3 length: 16 amino acids. V was trimmed by 3 bases and J by 5 bases, leaving 18 bases between them. CDR3 protein: CASSQDSFGGLDTQYF. The CDR3 DNA is TGTGCCAGCAGCCAGGACAGTTTTGGAGGATTAGATACGCAGTATTTT.

The chain has TRBV5-1 and TRBJ2-5; D is undetermined. Trimming pared 2 bases from V and 10 bases from J, leaving 18 bases between. This CDR3 has 14 residues. The germline gives CDR1 SGHRS, CDR2 YFSETQ. CDR3 sequence reads: CASSFTPASRDQYF. Here the CDR3 DNA reads TGCGCCAGCAGCTTTACGCCCGCCAGTCGCGACCAGTACTTC.

V and J are TRBV9 and TRBJ2-1; D perhaps matches TRBD2 (6 bases). V dropped 3 bases and J dropped 0 bases, with 7 bases sitting between them. Germline CDR1 SGDLS, CDR2 YYNGEE. This CDR3 has 14 amino acids. DNA for the CDR3: TGTGCCAGCAGCGGGGGGGACTCCTACAATGAGCAGTTCTTC. This encodes CASSGGDSYNEQFF.

The chain combines TRBV3-1 (or the pseudogene TRBV3-2) with TRBJ2-5, with a tentative D call TRBD1 (6 bases). V dropped 7 bases and J dropped 5 bases, with 14 bases sitting between them. Germline loops: CDR1 LGHDT, CDR2 YNNKEL (reference sequence). The CDR3 is made up of 13 amino acids. The CDR3 nucleotides read TGTGCCAGCATGGGGTGGCAGGGGGAGACCCAGTACTTC. Its translation: CASMGWQGETQYF.

This chain connects TRBV27 to TRBJ2-1; 7 nucleotides line up with TRBD1. The germline V gene encodes CDR1 MNHEY and CDR2 SMNVEV (reference sequence). The CDR3 is 13 residues long. The J segment lost 10 bases and the V segment lost 5 bases, leaving 8 bases of the junction unmatched. This CDR3 reads CASSINRGGEQFF. CDR3 coding DNA: TGTGCCAGCAGTATCAACAGGGGCGGGGAGCAGTTCTTC.

V is TRBV13 and J is TRBJ1-6; D is unclear. The CDR3 is 15 amino acids. Deletions cut 3 bases from V and 6 bases from J, with 12 bases between. Germline-derived CDR1 and CDR2 are PRHDT and FYEKMQ (reference sequence). The CDR3 DNA is TGTGCCAGCAGCTTTTTTCGGAGTAGTAATTCACCCCTCCACTTT. Translated, it gives CASSFFRSSNSPLHF.

The chain recombines TRBV7-9 with TRBJ2-1, with D perhaps TRBD2 (5 bases). The CDR3 totals 13 residues. V dropped 1 base and J dropped 7 bases, with 8 bases sitting between them. Looked up from germline, CDR1 is SEHNR and CDR2 is FQNEAQ (reference sequence). CDR3 protein: CASSLGGWNEQFF. DNA of the CDR3: TGTGCCAGCAGCTTAGGCGGGTGGAATGAGCAGTTCTTC. The full variable domain, in which reference TRBV7-9 and TRBJ2-1 provide the parts outside the CDR3, is DTGVSQNPRHKITKRGQNVTFRCDPISEHNRLYWYRQTLGQGPEFLTYFQNEAQLEKSRLLSDRFSAERPKGSFSTLEIQRTEQGDSAMYLCASSLGGWNEQFFGPGTRLTVL.

The V call is TRBV9, the J call TRBJ1-6, with D tentatively TRBD1 (5 bases). V lost 4 bases, J lost 8 bases, and 16 bases lay in between. This CDR3 comprises 15 residues. CDR1 is SGDLS and CDR2 is YYNGEE in the germline V gene. In DNA form, the CDR3 reads TGTGCCAGCAGCCTGACAGCCTCGGGGGATTCACCCCTCCACTTT. It yields the protein CASSLTASGDSPLHF.